The source of this TCR beta chain is a study of T-cell reconstitution after alpha-beta-depleted transplantation in children. Trimming removed 3 bases from V and 6 bases from J; junction bases left unmatched: 3. Germline V CDR1 and CDR2: MRHNA, SNTAGT. The CDR3 consists of 13 residues. The TCRbeta library incorporated unique molecular identifiers. TCRdb re-called the PCR reads through MiXCR, storing one row per CDR3 protein. The sample gives around 490,000 distinct CDR3 sequences, about an eighth of which show up once; about 14% is in the top ten. This clonotype was seen at least ten times. Sequencing was performed on PBMCs, mostly from graft donor cells, taken 180 days after TCRalphabeta/CD19-depleted stem cell transplant. The sequence came from a female patient aged 2-9 years who had a stem cell transplant for aplastic anemia, so the T cells may come from the graft donor. The chain recombines TRBV6-4 with TRBJ2-3, with 7 bases aligning to TRBD2. The CDR3 reads CASSEGAGDTQYF. The CDR3 region has the DNA TGTGCCAGCAGTGAAGGAGCGGGGGATACGCAGTATTTT.